This T cell receptor beta chain was recorded in a study of beta chain features in type 1 diabetes. Only a few counts were recorded for this clone. Its antigen remains unidentified. Per the germline V gene, CDR1 is SGDLS and CDR2 is YYNGEE. Trimming left V 0 bases short and J 6 bases short, with 12 bases between. The length of the CDR3 is 15 residues. Expressed TCRB transcripts were sequenced because the entire RNA isolate underwent reverse transcription. The method was immunoSEQ multiplex PCR; TCRdb's version includes in-frame clones alone and lacks a portion of them. The sample shows roughly 240,000 clones, 68% of them seen only once. Study findings and constraints: Because the template was cDNA, high-expressing cells might be over-represented. In every one of the four CD4+ subsets, TCRB CDR3s were moderately but significantly shorter in Type 1 diabetes patients. Among patients, naive, central memory and Treg TCRB repertoires appeared more similar than among healthy donors.

The source material was naive CD4+ T cells from blood. V is TRBV9 and J is TRBJ2-2; D gene unclear. This clonotype was sampled from a man younger than 40 in good health. The CDR3 here is CASSVASSLAGELFF. The CDR3, as DNA: TGTGCCAGCAGCGTAGCGTCAAGCCTTGCCGGGGAGCTGTTTTTT.